This T cell receptor (beta chain) was captured in a study of T cells after yellow fever vaccination. V lost 2 bases, J lost 4 bases, and 8 bases lay in between. The CDR3 loop spans 13 amino acids. UMIs were added to TCR cDNA along with a universal primer site when it was made by 5'RACE template switching. TCRdb reanalysed the 5' RACE reads using MiXCR and keeps one entry per CDR3 protein. In the table there are 200,000 to 250,000 distinct CDR3 sequences, around 3.1% of which are singletons. This clonotype was seen many times. Here the sequenced sample was CD4+ T cells sorted from PBMCs, taken 10 days after the yellow fever booster vaccination. The receptor was derived from a young man who received the YFV17D yellow fever vaccine. The chain couples TRBV12-3 or TRBV12-4 to TRBJ1-2; D is ambiguous. The CDR3 DNA sequence: TGTGCCAGCAGTTTAAAGGTTGTCTATGGCTACACCTTC. The encoded protein is CASSLKVVYGYTF.